Below, 26 T cell receptor beta chains from the same sample are listed, as sequenced in a study of blood T cell repertoires in COVID-19 (dated by TCRdb to about 2020). Libraries were built with the immunoSEQ multiplex PCR assay. This is the immuneACCESS table as TCRdb keeps it, with only in-frame sequences that have V and J called. A part of the clones is gone; compared with another copy, unresolved V genes explain less than half, and the rest is unexplained. The sample has roughly 100,000 clones on record, about nine tenths of them singletons. The ten top clones hold less than 2% of the sample. The sample taken for sequencing was peripheral blood. These TCRs come from a woman aged 50 to 60 with COVID-19, enrolled during active disease.

This chain joins TRBV6-2 or TRBV6-3 and TRBJ2-1; TRBD2 matches at 9 bases. The CDR3 covers 17 residues. In germline, CDR1 is MNHEY, CDR2 SVGEGT. V lost 2 bases, J lost 0 bases, and 5 bases stayed unmatched. This CDR3 reads CASSYVAGASSYNEQFF. As DNA, the CDR3 is TGTGCCAGCAGTTACGTAGCGGGGGCGAGCTCCTACAATGAGCAGTTCTTC.

The chain uses TRBV2 and TRBJ2-5; no definite D call. From germline, CDR1 is SNHLY and CDR2 FYNNEI. The V end lost 6 bases, the J end lost 3 bases, and 11 bases lay between the germline ends. The CDR3 consists of 13 residues. Here the CDR3 DNA reads TGTGCCAGCAGCGGTCTGAGAAAAGAGACCCAGTACTTC. Amino acids: CASSGLRKETQYF.

This clone appeared once. This chain links TRBV3-1 (or the pseudogene TRBV3-2) with TRBJ2-1; D is undetermined. This CDR3 is built from 12 residues. CDR1 LGHDT and CDR2 YNNKEL come from the germline V gene (reference sequence). Trimming shortened V by 4 bases and J by 6 bases, and 7 bases separated the two germline ends. The CDR3 coding sequence is TGTGCCAGCAGCCTTCAACTCAATGAGCAGTTCTTC. Translated: CASSLQLNEQFF.

This clone occurred once. The rearrangement links TRBV19 to TRBJ2-7, with D tentatively TRBD2 (6 bases). Germline V lookup: CDR1 LNHDA, CDR2 SQIVND (reference sequence). V shed 3 bases and J shed 3 bases, with 15 bases lying between them. This CDR3 is 15 amino acids long. The CDR3 loop reads CASSIHSGLDYEQYF. CDR3 bases: TGTGCCAGTAGTATTCATAGCGGCCTGGACTACGAGCAGTACTTC.

V is TRBV4-1 and J is TRBJ1-2; D is unclear. The CDR3 has 17 residues. CDR1 and CDR2 (germline): MGHRA, YSYEKL. Trimming shortened V by 4 bases and J by 2 bases, and 20 bases separated the two germline ends. This CDR3 is CASSPDPGSELNYGYTF. The CDR3 region has the DNA TGCGCCAGCAGCCCCGATCCGGGGTCCGAACTAAACTATGGCTACACCTTC.

This clone was counted a single time. This chain connects TRBV5-4 to TRBJ2-1; D may be TRBD1 (5 bases). Germline V gives CDR1 SGHNT, CDR2 YYREEE (reference sequence). The V gene lost 0 bases and the J gene lost 7 bases, with 14 bases spanning the gap. The length of the CDR3 is 15 residues. The CDR3 DNA reads as TGTGCCAGCAGCTTGGAGGGGAACACAAGGAATGAGCAGTTCTTC. Protein product: CASSLEGNTRNEQFF.

The rearrangement uses TRBV10-3 and TRBJ1-4, with a tentative D call TRBD1 (6 bases). This CDR3 is 15 amino acids long. Germline assignment: CDR1 ENHRY and CDR2 SYGVKD. V was trimmed by 0 bases and J by 7 bases, leaving 12 bases between them. CDR3 nucleotides: TGTGCCATCAGTGAGTCGTTGGGGGCGCGTGAAAAACTGTTTTTT. This codes for CAISESLGAREKLFF.

This chain links TRBV5-8 with TRBJ1-4; tentatively, D is TRBD1 (5 bases). Looked up from germline, CDR1 is SGHTS and CDR2 is YDEGEE. V was clipped by 5 bases and J by 8 bases, with 19 bases between them. This CDR3 is built from 15 residues. The CDR3 coding sequence is TGTGCCAGCAGTCCAGGGAGGGGCGCGGAGGAAAAACTGTTTTTT. Protein: CASSPGRGAEEKLFF.

The chain joins TRBV24-1 to TRBJ2-3; TRBD1 aligns across 7 bases. This CDR3 is 14 amino acids long. The junction had 9 bases not matched to a gene; V was cut back by 4 bases and J by 9 bases. Germline V gives CDR1 KGHDR, CDR2 SFDVKD. CDR3 in amino acids: CATSDSLGTATQYF. The CDR3 region has the DNA TGTGCCACCAGTGACTCCCTCGGGACAGCCACGCAGTATTTT.

This clone was recorded a few times. The chain is built from TRBV4-3 and TRBJ1-6, with TRBD1 identical over 8 bases. This CDR3 has 16 amino acids. J gave up 4 bases and V 4 bases, and 6 bases lay outside the gene matches. The germline V gene encodes CDR1 LGHNA and CDR2 YSLEER. The CDR3 bases are TGCGCCAGCAGCCCGGGGAGGGACAGGTATAATTCACCCCTCCACTTT. It yields the protein CASSPGRDRYNSPLHF.

The chain has TRBV11-2 and TRBJ2-3; 7 bases map to TRBD1. There are 15 residues in the CDR3. Germline V gene data show CDR1 as SGHAT and CDR2 as FQNNGV. With 3 bases clipped from V and 0 bases from J, the junction kept 3 bases outside the gene matches. The CDR3 nucleotides are TGTGCCAGCAGCTTGAGAGGGGGCAGCACAGATACGCAGTATTTT. Amino acid sequence: CASSLRGGSTDTQYF.

This sequence joins TRBV4-1 and TRBJ1-1, with D possibly being TRBD1 (5 bases). The V end was cut by 0 bases, the J end by 10 bases, with 15 bases between. The germline V gene has CDR1 MGHRA and CDR2 YSYEKL. The CDR3 runs to 14 residues. The CDR3 coding sequence is TGCGCCAGCAGCCAAGATCGGGCGGGGGACGTAGCTTTCTTT. Translated: CASSQDRAGDVAFF.

The rearrangement links TRBV14 to TRBJ1-6; 7 bases map to TRBD1. J was trimmed by 4 bases and V by 0 bases; bases with no gene match: 3. Germline-derived CDR1 and CDR2 are SGHDN and FVKESK. The CDR3 contains 16 residues. CDR3: CASSQEPGQYNSPLHF. The CDR3 DNA is TGTGCCAGCAGCCAAGAACCGGGACAGTATAATTCACCCCTCCACTTT. Full variable domain (outside the CDR3, taken from reference TRBV14 and TRBJ1-6): EAGVTQFPSHSVIEKGQTVTLRCDPISGHDNLYWYRRVMGKEIKFLLHFVKESKQDESGMPNNRFLAERTGGTYSTLKVQPAELEDSGVYFCASSQEPGQYNSPLHFGNGTRLTVT.

This chain uses TRBV24-1 with TRBJ1-2; D call uncertain. The CDR3 loop spans 14 amino acids. Trimming took off 4 bases at V and 5 bases at J, with 13 bases between the two ends. The germline V gene encodes CDR1 KGHDR and CDR2 SFDVKD. The CDR3 nucleotides read TGTGCCACCAGTGAGGGGAAGGACTCTTATGGCTACACCTTC. Protein product: CATSEGKDSYGYTF.

This chain joins TRBV2 and TRBJ1-3; D may be TRBD1 (6 bases). Germline CDR1 SNHLY, CDR2 FYNNEI. V was pared by 6 bases and J by 1 base, with 13 bases between. The length of the CDR3 is 15 residues. The CDR3 DNA sequence: TGTGCCAGCAGCGGCCGGGACAAGTCTGGAAACACCATATATTTT. Encoded protein: CASSGRDKSGNTIYF.

V gene TRBV13 combines with J gene TRBJ1-1; 8 positions match TRBD1. V was pared by 3 bases and J by 2 bases, with 5 bases of the junction left unmatched. CDR1 PRHDT and CDR2 FYEKMQ come from the germline V gene (reference sequence). The CDR3 runs 15 residues. The CDR3 nucleotides are TGTGCCAGCAGCTTGCCCGGACAGGGCAACACTGAAGCTTTCTTT. Its protein is CASSLPGQGNTEAFF. Using reference TRBV13 and TRBJ1-1 for the parts outside the CDR3, the full variable domain is AAGVIQSPRHLIKEKRETATLKCYPIPRHDTVYWYQQGPGQDPQFLISFYEKMQSDKGSIPDRFSAQQFSDYHSELNMSSLELGDSALYFCASSLPGQGNTEAFFGQGTRLTVV.

The CDR3 region has the DNA TGTGCCAGCAGCTCACATACGACAGGCACCTATGGCTACACCTTC. Translated: CASSSHTTGTYGYTF. V and J are TRBV2 and TRBJ1-2; D possibly corresponds to TRBD1 (6 bases). Between the trimmed V and J ends, which lost 6 bases and 4 bases, there was a span of 18 bases. Germline CDR1 reads SNHLY; CDR2 reads FYNNEI. CDR3 length equals 15 residues.

The chain has TRBV5-1 and TRBJ2-3, with D possibly TRBD1 on 6 matching bases. CDR1 SGHRS and CDR2 YFSETQ come from the germline V gene. This CDR3 is 14 amino acids long. Trimming took off 0 bases at V and 2 bases at J, with 7 bases between the two ends. In nucleotides, the CDR3 is TGCGCCAGCAGCTTGGGGGGGCTCACAGATACGCAGTATTTT. This codes for CASSLGGLTDTQYF. The whole variable domain, remainder taken from reference TRBV5-1 and TRBJ2-3, is KAGVTQTPRYLIKTRGQQVTLSCSPISGHRSVSWYQQTPGQGLQFLFEYFSETQRNKGNFPGRFSGRQFSNSRSEMNVSTLELGDSALYLCASSLGGLTDTQYFGPGTRLTVL.

This chain joins TRBV15 and TRBJ2-7; the match to TRBD2 covers 10 bases. V lost 4 bases and J lost 3; bases outside the gene matches: 6. The germline gives CDR1 LNHNV, CDR2 YYDKDF (reference sequence). The CDR3 contains 15 residues. CDR3 DNA sequence: TGTGCCACCAGCAACAGCGGGGGGGCCATCTACGAGCAGTACTTC. Protein sequence: CATSNSGGAIYEQYF.

This clone was counted only a few times. The CDR3: CASSISPWFGTHYNEQFF. In nucleotides, the CDR3 is TGTGCCAGTAGTATTTCGCCCTGGTTTGGGACACATTACAATGAGCAGTTCTTC. The V and J genes are TRBV19 and TRBJ2-1; TRBD1 might be the D (6 bases). Germline values: CDR1 LNHDA, CDR2 SQIVND (reference sequence). V shed 3 bases and J shed 4 bases, with 22 bases lying between them. This CDR3 region has 18 residues.

The chain couples TRBV5-1 to TRBJ2-1, with D possibly matching TRBD2 (7 bases). The CDR3 spans 17 residues. Germline V gene lookup returns CDR1 SGHRS and CDR2 YFSETQ. V lost 0 bases to trimming and J lost 6 bases, with 19 bases between them. DNA of the CDR3: TGCGCCAGCAGCTTGGATCCCCGAGGGGGGGCACGCAATGAGCAGTTCTTC. Amino acid sequence: CASSLDPRGGARNEQFF. The whole variable domain, remainder taken from reference TRBV5-1 and TRBJ2-1, is KAGVTQTPRYLIKTRGQQVTLSCSPISGHRSVSWYQQTPGQGLQFLFEYFSETQRNKGNFPGRFSGRQFSNSRSEMNVSTLELGDSALYLCASSLDPRGGARNEQFFGPGTRLTVL.

The chain couples TRBV28 to TRBJ1-2; D is possibly TRBD1 (5 bases). Germline CDR1 MDHEN, CDR2 SYDVKM. V dropped 5 bases and J dropped 2 bases, with 9 bases sitting between them. This CDR3 spans 13 amino acids. The DNA for the CDR3 is TGTGCCAGCAGTCACAGGACGAACTATGGCTACACCTTC. Amino acid sequence: CASSHRTNYGYTF.

The chain recombines TRBV15 with TRBJ1-5; TRBD1 might be the D (6 bases). In germline, CDR1 is LNHNV, CDR2 YYDKDF (reference sequence). The CDR3 is made up of 16 amino acids. The V and J ends lost 0 bases and 2 bases respectively, with 11 bases between them. In nucleotides, the CDR3 is TGTGCCACCAGCAGAGATATAGGGGGGGGCAATCAGCCCCAGCATTTT. Translating it yields CATSRDIGGGNQPQHF.

This chain joins TRBV5-1 and TRBJ1-6; possible D gene TRBD1, 6 bases. The germline V gene has CDR1 SGHRS and CDR2 YFSETQ. Trimming cost V 1 base and J 10 bases, with 9 bases left between them. CDR3 length: 13 amino acids. CDR3 coding DNA: TGCGCCAGCAGCTTGCACAGGGAATCACCCCTCCACTTT. Its translation is CASSLHRESPLHF.

This clone was observed once. The rearrangement joins TRBV5-1 to TRBJ1-1; D is unclear. The CDR3 has 15 amino acids. The germline gives CDR1 SGHRS, CDR2 YFSETQ. Trimming stripped 5 bases from V and 4 bases from J, with 18 bases between. CDR3 protein: CASSPTLLAGTEAFF. CDR3 nucleotides: TGCGCCAGCAGTCCCACCCTGTTGGCGGGCACTGAAGCTTTCTTT.

V usage is TRBV24-1 and J usage is TRBJ2-7; 7 nucleotides line up with TRBD1. The J segment lost 0 bases and the V segment lost 4 bases, leaving 20 bases of the junction unmatched. CDR1 and CDR2 from the germline V gene are KGHDR and SFDVKD. The CDR3 runs 20 residues. This CDR3 is CATSDPLVGLDRAHSYEQYV. CDR3 coding DNA: TGTGCCACCAGTGACCCCCTGGTTGGGCTTGACAGGGCCCACTCCTACGAGCAGTACGTC.